What follows are 5 T cell receptor beta chains derived from one specimen sequenced in a study of T cells after yellow fever vaccination. TCRdb used MiXCR to reprocess the 5' RACE reads, holding one entry per CDR3 protein. This sample carries some 250,000 distinct CDR3 sequences, approximately 3.5% of them seen once, and the ten largest clones take approximately 18%. The specimen comprised PBMCs, sampled 15 days after the yellow fever booster vaccination. Receptors originate from a man younger than 35 who received the YFV17D yellow fever vaccine.

The V call is TRBV4-2, the J call TRBJ2-1; D is unresolved. V gave up 4 bases and J gave up 9 bases, with 13 bases separating them. In germline, CDR1 is LGHNA, CDR2 YNFKEQ. CDR3 length equals 13 residues. The CDR3 nucleotides read TGTGCCAGCAGCCGTCCTAGGATTGCTGAGCAGTTCTTC. Protein sequence: CASSRPRIAEQFF.

This clonotype was seen many times. The V and J genes are TRBV6-2 or TRBV6-3 and TRBJ1-3, with D uncertain. Germline V gene data show CDR1 as MNHEY and CDR2 as SVGEGT. V lost 4 bases, J lost 3 bases, and 22 bases lay in between. The CDR3 is 18 amino acids. In nucleotides, the CDR3 is TGTGCCAGCAGTTGGGGTCCGGAGAAACAACTTTTTGGAAACACCATATATTTT. Translated, it gives CASSWGPEKQLFGNTIYF.

This clonotype was detected many times. The rearrangement joins TRBV15 to TRBJ1-3; D gene ambiguous. The CDR3 has 15 residues. Per the germline V gene, CDR1 is LNHNV and CDR2 is YYDKDF (reference sequence). Trimming took 5 bases from V and 1 from J, leaving 12 bases between them. DNA for the CDR3: TGTGCCACCAGCCCTAGGTGGGGATCTGGAAACACCATATATTTT. It yields the protein CATSPRWGSGNTIYF.

Ten or more counts support this clonotype. V usage is TRBV4-2 and J usage is TRBJ2-1; 10 bases are shared with TRBD2. The germline V gene has CDR1 LGHNA and CDR2 YNFKEQ. The trim removed 2 bases at V and 4 bases at J, leaving 8 bases unmatched. CDR3 size: 17 residues. DNA for the CDR3: TGTGCCAGCAGCCAAAACTTACCTAGCGGGGGATACAATGAGCAGTTCTTC. Translating gives CASSQNLPSGGYNEQFF.

This clonotype was observed at least ten times. V is TRBV12-3 or TRBV12-4 and J is TRBJ1-2; the match to TRBD1 covers 7 bases. The junction had 10 bases not matched to a gene; V was cut back by 7 bases and J by 5 bases. There are 14 residues in the CDR3. CDR3 bases: TGTGCCAGCACCTTTCCGGACAGGCCATATGGCTACACCTTC. Translation gives CASTFPDRPYGYTF.